Following are 12 T cell receptor beta chains from one sample sequenced in a study of T cell responses to AZD1222 COVID-19 vaccine. Some clones are missing from TCRdb's copy, which holds only in-frame ones; the method was immunoSEQ multiplex PCR. The table records approximately 50,000 clones, approximately 85% of them present only once. Here the sequenced sample was peripheral blood, taken on day 0 of MenACWY control vaccination. Receptors were obtained from an adult in good health.

V is TRBV28 and J is TRBJ1-4, with a tentative D call TRBD1 (6 bases). The CDR3 runs 15 residues. The germline gives CDR1 MDHEN, CDR2 SYDVKM. Trimming shortened V by 6 bases and J by 4 bases, and 15 bases separated the two germline ends. The CDR3 nucleotides read TGTGCCAGCAGCTCCACAGGGCTCAATAATGAAAAACTGTTTTTT. Translation: CASSSTGLNNEKLFF.

This clone has only one observation. The chain employs TRBV15 and TRBJ2-3; 7 bases are a match to TRBD2. V lost 4 bases and J lost 2; bases outside the gene matches: 6. Germline CDR1 LNHNV, CDR2 YYDKDF (reference sequence). The CDR3 covers 15 residues. The CDR3 region is CATSISGTNTDTQYF. As DNA, the CDR3 is TGTGCCACCAGCATTTCCGGGACTAACACAGATACGCAGTATTTT.

V is TRBV9 and J is TRBJ2-5; the D gene is possibly TRBD2 (8 bases). Germline-derived CDR1 and CDR2 are SGDLS and YYNGEE. V was shortened by 4 bases and J by 7 bases, with 20 bases between the two germline ends. The CDR3 sequence is 15 residues long. The CDR3, as DNA: TGTGCCAGCAGCCCTAGGGGGCTAGCGGGCAGGACCCAGTACTTC. It codes for CASSPRGLAGRTQYF.

The chain has TRBV6-5 and TRBJ2-5; D might be TRBD2 (7 bases). CDR1 and CDR2 from the germline V gene are MNHEY and SVGAGI. The CDR3 is made up of 16 amino acids. V was pared by 2 bases and J by 5 bases, with 18 bases between. Written as DNA, the CDR3 is TGTGCCAGCAGTTACGAGGGGGGAGGGCCCGATGAGACCCAGTACTTC. The encoded protein is CASSYEGGGPDETQYF.

This clone appeared once. The chain is built from TRBV30 and TRBJ2-1; 7 bases are a match to TRBD2. The CDR3 has 16 amino acids. CDR1 is GTSNPN, CDR2 SVGIG, per germline (reference sequence). Trimming removed 4 bases from V and 6 bases from J; junction bases left unmatched: 15. The CDR3 region is CAWKNSLAAQSNEQFF. CDR3 DNA: TGTGCCTGGAAAAATTCTCTAGCGGCCCAAAGCAATGAGCAGTTCTTC.

This clone was picked up one time. The chain combines TRBV3-1 (or the pseudogene TRBV3-2) with TRBJ1-6, with D possibly TRBD1 on 5 matching bases. Germline CDR1 is LGHDT and CDR2 is YNNKEL (reference sequence). Trimming removed 6 bases from V and 5 bases from J, with 17 bases in between. The CDR3 has 16 residues. The CDR3 sequence is CASRPPTAANNSPLHF. The CDR3 nucleotides are TGTGCCAGCAGGCCGCCGACAGCGGCCAATAATTCACCCCTCCACTTT.

The rearrangement uses TRBV5-1 and TRBJ1-2, with 7 bases lining up with TRBD1. Trimming at V came to 5 bases and at J to 0 bases, leaving 7 bases not matched to a gene. The CDR3 extends over 15 amino acids. CDR1 SGHRS and CDR2 YFSETQ come from the germline V gene. The CDR3 nucleotides are TGCGCCAGCAGGGGGGACAGCAACCCTAACTATGGCTACACCTTC. Its protein product is CASRGDSNPNYGYTF.

The chain is built from TRBV10-3 and TRBJ2-1, with D possibly being TRBD1 (5 bases). From germline, CDR1 is ENHRY and CDR2 SYGVKD. The CDR3 runs to 14 residues. Trimming took 3 bases from V and 4 from J, leaving 10 bases between them. The CDR3 DNA sequence: TGTGCCATCAGTGAATCGACAGCTTACAATGAGCAGTTCTTC. Translation gives CAISESTAYNEQFF.

The rearrangement uses TRBV15 and TRBJ2-1; no clear D gene. Germline V CDR1 and CDR2: LNHNV, YYDKDF (reference sequence). The CDR3 extends over 16 amino acids. Between the trimmed V and J ends, which lost 0 bases and 8 bases, there was a span of 17 bases. CDR3 region: CATSRDEGRSGDEQFF. CDR3 nucleotide sequence: TGTGCCACCAGCAGAGATGAAGGACGGTCTGGCGATGAGCAGTTCTTC.

V usage is TRBV19 and J usage is TRBJ2-1, with 7 bases identical to TRBD2. Unmatched junction bases numbered 5, after V lost 3 bases and J lost 6 bases. Germline lookup yields CDR1 LNHDA and CDR2 SQIVND (reference sequence). The CDR3 has 14 amino acids. CDR3 sequence: CASSITGEGNEQFF. CDR3 DNA: TGTGCCAGTAGTATTACGGGGGAGGGCAATGAGCAGTTCTTC.

This chain links TRBV5-4 with TRBJ2-7; D unclear. Trimming took off 1 base at V and 7 bases at J, with 18 bases between the two ends. CDR1 SGHNT and CDR2 YYREEE come from the germline V gene (reference sequence). The CDR3 spans 15 residues. CDR3 residues: CASSLILGEMGEQYF. In DNA form, the CDR3 reads TGTGCCAGCAGCTTGATATTGGGTGAAATGGGGGAGCAGTACTTC.

The gene calls are TRBV4-2 and TRBJ2-2; a possible D gene is TRBD2 (6 bases). The germline CDR1 and CDR2 sequences are LGHNA and YNFKEQ. Trimming took 6 bases from V and 5 from J, leaving 16 bases between them. This CDR3 spans 15 amino acids. The chain's CDR3 is CASRGGGSGTGELFF. In DNA, the CDR3 is TGTGCCAGCAGGGGAGGAGGGTCGGGAACCGGGGAGCTGTTTTTT.